The 8 T cell receptor beta chains given below trace back to one sample, sequenced in a study of OX40 agonist ivuxolimab in advanced cancers. Using immunoSEQ multiplex PCR, the repertoire was profiled, and TCRdb retains in-frame clones only, with some absent. This table has roughly 76,000 clones, 88% appearing once. The sample here was CD4+ or CD8+ T cells sorted from blood, taken in a trial of the OX40 agonist ivuxolimab. The receptors originated from an adult with an advanced solid tumor such as melanoma, head and neck, liver or kidney cancer.

This clone showed up just a few times. This rearrangement joins TRBV6-5 to TRBJ2-5; 7 bases line up with TRBD2. V was pared by 6 bases and J by 2 bases, with 6 bases of the junction left unmatched. The germline gives CDR1 MNHEY, CDR2 SVGAGI. This CDR3 has 14 residues. As DNA, the CDR3 is TGTGCCAGCAGACTCGGGAGGCTACAAGAGACCCAGTACTTC. This sequence encodes CASRLGRLQETQYF.

The chain carries TRBV18 and TRBJ2-5, with a possible D match to TRBD1 (6 bases). Near its end, the DNA agrees better with TRBJ2-7, so the J call may be wrong. The CDR3 runs to 15 residues. In germline, CDR1 is KGHSH, CDR2 LQKENI. The CDR3: CASSPPETGPYEQYF. The CDR3 DNA is TGTGCCAGCTCACCACCGGAGACAGGCCCCTACGAGCAGTACTTC.

J is TRBJ1-3 and V is TRBV4-1; 9 bases line up with TRBD1. The trim removed 1 base at V and 6 bases at J, leaving 4 bases unmatched. The CDR3 sequence is 15 residues long. Germline CDR1 and CDR2: MGHRA and YSYEKL. The CDR3 protein is CASSQGTGVSNTIYF. The CDR3 bases are TGCGCCAGCAGCCAAGGGACAGGGGTATCAAACACCATATATTTT.

The V gene is TRBV6-1, the J gene TRBJ2-5; no clear D gene. The CDR3 has 12 residues. CDR1 and CDR2 from the germline V gene are MNHNS and SASEGT. V lost 0 bases and J 9 bases, leaving 8 bases between the germline ends. CDR3 coding DNA: TGTGCCAGCAGTGAAGCTGGGCGTGCCCAGTACTTC. Translating gives CASSEAGRAQYF.

The chain joins TRBV5-1 to TRBJ2-7, with D maybe TRBD1 (6 bases). The germline V gene encodes CDR1 SGHRS and CDR2 YFSETQ. The CDR3 loop spans 14 amino acids. Trimming stripped 4 bases from V and 2 bases from J, with 13 bases between. The CDR3 protein is CASSQAGQTYEQYF. The DNA of the CDR3 is TGCGCCAGCAGCCAAGCTGGACAGACCTACGAGCAGTACTTC.

The chain carries TRBV5-1 and TRBJ1-1, with TRBD1 as a possible D gene (5 bases). The V gene lost 0 bases and the J gene lost 4 bases, with 7 bases spanning the gap. The CDR3 length is 13 residues. Germline lookup yields CDR1 SGHRS and CDR2 YFSETQ. CDR3 residues: CASSLDRTTEAFF. In DNA form, the CDR3 reads TGCGCCAGCAGCTTGGACAGGACCACTGAAGCTTTCTTT.

The chain combines TRBV5-4 with TRBJ2-6; D is ambiguous. Germline CDR1 SGHNT, CDR2 YYREEE (reference sequence). V dropped 3 bases and J dropped 0 bases, with 10 bases sitting between them. The length of the CDR3 is 16 residues. CDR3 sequence reads: CASSSGRNSGANVLTF. CDR3 coding DNA: TGTGCCAGCAGCTCAGGACGGAACTCTGGGGCCAACGTCCTGACTTTC.

The rearrangement joins TRBV5-1 to TRBJ2-3, with 8 nucleotides matching TRBD2. The J segment lost 6 bases and the V segment lost 1 base, leaving 10 bases of the junction unmatched. Germline lookup yields CDR1 SGHRS and CDR2 YFSETQ. There are 16 residues in the CDR3. The CDR3 reads CASSLSSGSGVDTQYF. CDR3 DNA sequence: TGCGCCAGCAGCTTGTCAAGCGGGAGTGGTGTGGATACGCAGTATTTT. The whole variable domain, filled in from reference TRBV5-1 and TRBJ2-3, reads KAGVTQTPRYLIKTRGQQVTLSCSPISGHRSVSWYQQTPGQGLQFLFEYFSETQRNKGNFPGRFSGRQFSNSRSEMNVSTLELGDSALYLCASSLSSGSGVDTQYFGPGTRLTVL.